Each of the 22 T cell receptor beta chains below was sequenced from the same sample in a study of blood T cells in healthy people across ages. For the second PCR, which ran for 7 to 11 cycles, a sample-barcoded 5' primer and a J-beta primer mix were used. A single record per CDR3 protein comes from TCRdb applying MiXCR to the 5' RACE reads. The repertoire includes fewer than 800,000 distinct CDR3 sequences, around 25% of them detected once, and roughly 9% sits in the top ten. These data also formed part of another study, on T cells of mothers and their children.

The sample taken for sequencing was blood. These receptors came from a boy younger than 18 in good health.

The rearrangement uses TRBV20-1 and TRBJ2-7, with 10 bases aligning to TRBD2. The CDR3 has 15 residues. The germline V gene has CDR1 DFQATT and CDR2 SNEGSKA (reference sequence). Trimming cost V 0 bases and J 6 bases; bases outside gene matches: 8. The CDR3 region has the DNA TGCAGTGCTAGAGAACCCAGCGGGAGGGCCGGCGAGCAGTACTTC. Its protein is CSAREPSGRAGEQYF.

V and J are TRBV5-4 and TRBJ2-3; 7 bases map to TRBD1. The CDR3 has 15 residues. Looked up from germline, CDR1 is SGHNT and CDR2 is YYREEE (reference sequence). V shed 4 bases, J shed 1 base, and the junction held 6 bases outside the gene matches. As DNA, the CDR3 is TGTGCCAGCAGCCCCCCGGGACAGCGCACAGATACGCAGTATTTT. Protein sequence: CASSPPGQRTDTQYF. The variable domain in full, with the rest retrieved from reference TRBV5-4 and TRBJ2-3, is ETGVTQSPTHLIKTRGQQVTLRCSSQSGHNTVSWYQQALGQGPQFIFQYYREEENGRGNFPPRFSGLQFPNYSSELNVNALELDDSALYLCASSPPGQRTDTQYFGPGTRLTVL.

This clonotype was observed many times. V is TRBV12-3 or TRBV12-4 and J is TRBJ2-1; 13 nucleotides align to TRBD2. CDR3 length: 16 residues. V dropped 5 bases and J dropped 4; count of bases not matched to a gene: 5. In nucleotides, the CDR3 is TGTGCCAGCAGTAGGACTAGCGGGAGTAGTTACAATGAGCAGTTCTTC. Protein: CASSRTSGSSYNEQFF.

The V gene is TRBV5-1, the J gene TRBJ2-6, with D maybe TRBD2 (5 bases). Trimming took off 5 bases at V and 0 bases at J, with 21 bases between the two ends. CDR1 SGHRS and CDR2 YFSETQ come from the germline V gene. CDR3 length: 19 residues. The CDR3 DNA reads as TGCGCCAGCAGAGAGATTCCGGGAAACCGGGGCTCTGGGGCCAACGTCCTGACTTTC. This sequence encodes CASREIPGNRGSGANVLTF.

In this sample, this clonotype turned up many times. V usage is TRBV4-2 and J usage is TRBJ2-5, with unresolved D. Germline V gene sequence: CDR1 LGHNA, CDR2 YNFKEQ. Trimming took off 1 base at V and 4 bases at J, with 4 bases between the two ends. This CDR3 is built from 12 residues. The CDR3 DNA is TGTGCCAGCAGCCAAGGCGGAGAGACCCAGTACTTC. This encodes CASSQGGETQYF.

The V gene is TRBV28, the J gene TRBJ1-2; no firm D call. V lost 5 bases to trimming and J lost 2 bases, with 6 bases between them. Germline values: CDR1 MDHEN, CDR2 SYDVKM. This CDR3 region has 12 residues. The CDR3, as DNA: TGTGCCAGCAGTGGGCCGAACTATGGCTACACCTTC. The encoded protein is CASSGPNYGYTF.

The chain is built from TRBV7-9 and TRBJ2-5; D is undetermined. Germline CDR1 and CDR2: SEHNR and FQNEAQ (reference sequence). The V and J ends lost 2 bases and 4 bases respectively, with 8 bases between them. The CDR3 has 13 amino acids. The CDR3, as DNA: TGTGCCAGCAGCTTATCCTCGGCAGAGACCCAGTACTTC. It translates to CASSLSSAETQYF.

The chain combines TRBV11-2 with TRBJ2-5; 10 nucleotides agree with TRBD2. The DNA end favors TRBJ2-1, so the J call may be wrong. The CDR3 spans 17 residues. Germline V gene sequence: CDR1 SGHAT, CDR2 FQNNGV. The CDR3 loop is CASSLVVGLARYNEQFF. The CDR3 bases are TGTGCCAGCAGCTTAGTAGTGGGACTAGCGAGGTACAATGAGCAGTTCTTC.

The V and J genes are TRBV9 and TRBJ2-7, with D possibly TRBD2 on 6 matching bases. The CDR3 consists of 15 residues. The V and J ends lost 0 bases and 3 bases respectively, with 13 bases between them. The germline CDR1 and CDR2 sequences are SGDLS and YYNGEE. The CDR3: CASSVVEGPDYEQYF. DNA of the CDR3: TGTGCCAGCAGCGTAGTGGAGGGGCCCGACTACGAGCAGTACTTC. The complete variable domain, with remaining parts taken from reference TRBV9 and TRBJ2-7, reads DSGVTQTPKHLITATGQRVTLRCSPRSGDLSVYWYQQSLDQGLQFLIQYYNGEERAKGNILERFSAQQFPDLHSELNLSSLELGDSALYFCASSVVEGPDYEQYFGPGTRLTVT.

Here the CDR3 reads CATSDGSEQYF. CDR3 sequence (DNA): TGTGCCACCAGTGATGGGTCAGAGCAGTACTTC. V usage is TRBV24-1 and J usage is TRBJ2-5; unclear D gene. The CDR3 has 11 residues. Per the germline V gene, CDR1 is KGHDR and CDR2 is SFDVKD. V lost 3 bases and J lost 11, with 9 bases in between.

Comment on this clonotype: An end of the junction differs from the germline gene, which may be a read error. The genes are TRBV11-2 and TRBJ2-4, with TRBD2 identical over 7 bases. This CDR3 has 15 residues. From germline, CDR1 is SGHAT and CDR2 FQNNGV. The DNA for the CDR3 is TGTGCCAGCAGCAGGACTAGATTAGCCAGAAACATTCAGTACTTC. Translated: CASSRTRLARNIQYF.

The CDR3 protein is CSVGQGRNTEAFF. The CDR3 nucleotides read TGCAGCGTGGGACAGGGGAGGAACACTGAAGCTTTCTTT. The chain joins TRBV29-1 to TRBJ1-1; the match to TRBD1 covers 10 bases. J was trimmed by 1 base and V by 6 bases; bases with no gene match: 2. This CDR3 is 13 amino acids long. Germline V lookup: CDR1 SQVTM, CDR2 ANQGSEA.

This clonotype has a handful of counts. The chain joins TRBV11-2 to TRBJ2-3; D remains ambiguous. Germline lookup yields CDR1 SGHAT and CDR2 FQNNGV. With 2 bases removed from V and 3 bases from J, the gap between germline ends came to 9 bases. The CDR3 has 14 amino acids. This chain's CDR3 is CASSLLRSTDTQYF. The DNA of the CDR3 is TGTGCCAGCAGCTTACTCAGGAGTACAGATACGCAGTATTTT.

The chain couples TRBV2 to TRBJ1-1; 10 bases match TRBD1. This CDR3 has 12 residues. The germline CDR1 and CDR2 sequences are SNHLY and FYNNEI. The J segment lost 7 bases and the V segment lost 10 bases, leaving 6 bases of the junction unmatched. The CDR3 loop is CATGQGVGEAFF. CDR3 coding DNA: TGTGCCACAGGACAGGGGGTGGGTGAAGCTTTCTTT.

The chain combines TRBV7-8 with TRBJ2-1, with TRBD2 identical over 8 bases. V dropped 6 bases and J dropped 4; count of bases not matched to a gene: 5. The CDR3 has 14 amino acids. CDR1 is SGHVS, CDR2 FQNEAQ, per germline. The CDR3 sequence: CASSPTSVYNEQFF. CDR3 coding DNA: TGTGCCAGCAGTCCGACTAGCGTGTACAATGAGCAGTTCTTC.

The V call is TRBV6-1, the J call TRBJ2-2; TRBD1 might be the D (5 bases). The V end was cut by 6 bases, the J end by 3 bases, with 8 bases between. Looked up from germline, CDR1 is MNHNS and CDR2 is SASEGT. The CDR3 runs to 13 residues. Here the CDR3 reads CASRGLYTGELFF. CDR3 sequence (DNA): TGTGCCAGCAGGGGGCTGTACACCGGGGAGCTGTTTTTT.

In nucleotides, the CDR3 is TGTGCCAGCAGCGCGCCGGGACTTCCCTACAATGAGCAGTTCTTC. Protein: CASSAPGLPYNEQFF. The rearrangement links TRBV7-9 to TRBJ2-1; maybe TRBD2 (6 bases). Trimming shortened V by 5 bases and J by 2 bases, and 13 bases separated the two germline ends. This CDR3 contains 15 residues. Germline-derived CDR1 and CDR2 are SEHNR and FQNEAQ (reference sequence).

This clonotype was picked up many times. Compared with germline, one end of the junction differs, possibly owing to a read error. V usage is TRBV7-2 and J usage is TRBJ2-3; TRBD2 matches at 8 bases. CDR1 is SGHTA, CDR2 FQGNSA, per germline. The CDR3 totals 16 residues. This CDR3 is CASSSNGGAATDPQYF. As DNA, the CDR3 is TGTGCCAGCAGCTCGAACGGGGGGGCTGCAACAGATCCGCAGTATTTT.

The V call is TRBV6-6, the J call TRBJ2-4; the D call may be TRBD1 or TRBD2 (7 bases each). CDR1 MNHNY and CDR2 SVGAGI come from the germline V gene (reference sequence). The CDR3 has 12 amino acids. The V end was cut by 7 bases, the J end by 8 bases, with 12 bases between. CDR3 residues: CASKAGGDIQYF. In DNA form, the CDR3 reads TGTGCCAGCAAGGCAGGGGGGGACATTCAGTACTTC.

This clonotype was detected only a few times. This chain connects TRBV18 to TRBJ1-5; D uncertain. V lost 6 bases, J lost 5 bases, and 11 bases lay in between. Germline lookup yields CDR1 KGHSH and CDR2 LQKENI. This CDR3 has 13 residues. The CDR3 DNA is TGTGCCAGCTCCCTCTCGCCAGATCAGCCCCAGCATTTT. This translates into CASSLSPDQPQHF.

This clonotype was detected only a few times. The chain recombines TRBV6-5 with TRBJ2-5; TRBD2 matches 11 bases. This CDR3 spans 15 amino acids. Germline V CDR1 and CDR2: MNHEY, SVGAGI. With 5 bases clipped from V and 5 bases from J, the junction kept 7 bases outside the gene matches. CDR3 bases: TGTGCCAGCAGTACTACTAGCGGGAGTGGGGAGACCCAGTACTTC. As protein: CASSTTSGSGETQYF.

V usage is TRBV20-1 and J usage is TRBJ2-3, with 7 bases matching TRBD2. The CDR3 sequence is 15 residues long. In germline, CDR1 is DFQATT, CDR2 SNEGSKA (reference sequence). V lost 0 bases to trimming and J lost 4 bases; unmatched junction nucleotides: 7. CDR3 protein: CSARESAGTSDTQYF. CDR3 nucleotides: TGCAGTGCTAGAGAGTCAGCGGGGACTTCAGATACGCAGTATTTT.